What follows are 32 T cell receptor beta chains derived from one specimen sequenced in a study of OX40 agonist ivuxolimab in advanced cancers. Measured with immunoSEQ multiplex PCR; TCRdb has only the in-frame clones, and not every one. The sample lists roughly 100,000 clones; around 91% were seen once. The specimen comprised CD4+ or CD8+ T cells sorted from blood, sampled in a trial of the OX40 agonist ivuxolimab. The receptors here all came from an adult with an advanced solid tumor such as melanoma, head and neck, liver or kidney cancer.

The chain combines TRBV5-1 with TRBJ2-7; 9 nucleotides align to TRBD1. CDR3 length: 16 residues. Germline-derived CDR1 and CDR2 are SGHRS and YFSETQ. The J segment lost 7 bases and the V segment lost 4 bases, leaving 15 bases of the junction unmatched. This CDR3 reads CASSPGWDRARTEQYF. As DNA, the CDR3 is TGCGCCAGCAGCCCCGGCTGGGACAGGGCAAGGACGGAGCAGTACTTC.

V gene TRBV6-5 combines with J gene TRBJ2-1; TRBD1 or TRBD2 may be the D gene (6 bases each). This CDR3 has 15 amino acids. V dropped 6 bases and J dropped 5 bases, with 17 bases sitting between them. From germline, CDR1 is MNHEY and CDR2 SVGAGI. CDR3 sequence reads: CASSQRGRLNNEQFF. In DNA form, the CDR3 reads TGTGCCAGCAGCCAACGGGGGCGGCTTAACAATGAGCAGTTCTTC.

This chain joins TRBV11-2 and TRBJ2-7, with 8 bases lining up with TRBD2. The V segment lost 1 base and the J segment 11 bases; nucleotides outside the gene matches: 10. The germline V gene has CDR1 SGHAT and CDR2 FQNNGV. This CDR3 is 14 amino acids long. The CDR3 DNA is TGTGCCAGCAGCTTAGTTACATTAGGTAGCGGGAAGTACTTC. This translates into CASSLVTLGSGKYF. The whole variable domain, remainder taken from reference TRBV11-2 and TRBJ2-7, is EAGVAQSPRYKIIEKRQSVAFWCNPISGHATLYWYQQILGQGPKLLIQFQNNGVVDDSQLPKDRFSAERLKGVDSTLKIQPAKLEDSAVYLCASSLVTLGSGKYFGPGTRLTVT.

This rearrangement joins TRBV6-5 to TRBJ2-7, with 9 nucleotides matching TRBD1. V shed 3 bases, J shed 2 bases, and the junction held 5 bases outside the gene matches. The CDR3 spans 15 residues. Germline CDR1 reads MNHEY; CDR2 reads SVGAGI. In DNA form, the CDR3 reads TGTGCCAGCAGTTATATAGGGGACAGGGCCTACGAGCAGTACTTC. Translating gives CASSYIGDRAYEQYF.

The V gene is TRBV2, the J gene TRBJ1-2; 8 bases agree with TRBD1. CDR3 length: 12 amino acids. The germline CDR1 and CDR2 sequences are SNHLY and FYNNEI. V shed 7 bases, J shed 8 bases, and the junction held 6 bases outside the gene matches. CDR3 region: CASTVAGGGYTF. CDR3 bases: TGTGCCAGCACCGTCGCAGGGGGCGGCTACACCTTC.

The V gene is TRBV6-5, the J gene TRBJ2-7; 8 bases fit TRBD2. Unmatched junction bases numbered 6, after V lost 0 bases and J lost 5 bases. Germline V gene data show CDR1 as MNHEY and CDR2 as SVGAGI. The CDR3 is 15 amino acids. The CDR3 loop is CASSYSTSATHEQYF. In DNA form, the CDR3 reads TGTGCCAGCAGTTACTCGACTAGCGCGACCCACGAGCAGTACTTC.

The CDR3 nucleotides are TGCGCCAGCAGCCCCACGGACAGTTACAATGAGCAGTTCTTC. It encodes CASSPTDSYNEQFF. The chain combines TRBV5-1 with TRBJ2-1; D possibly corresponds to TRBD1 (6 bases). V lost 4 bases and J 4 bases, leaving 12 bases between the germline ends. This CDR3 spans 14 amino acids. Per the germline V gene, CDR1 is SGHRS and CDR2 is YFSETQ.

This chain links TRBV2 with TRBJ1-1; perhaps TRBD1 as D (6 bases). This CDR3 spans 16 amino acids. V shed 1 base and J shed 5 bases, with 17 bases lying between them. Germline CDR1 is SNHLY and CDR2 is FYNNEI. CDR3 DNA: TGTGCCAGCAGTGAAGAAGGGGGGGCCCCGGGGACTGAAGCTTTCTTT. This encodes CASSEEGGAPGTEAFF.

The chain joins TRBV27 to TRBJ2-1; 8 bases align to TRBD2. V shed 6 bases and J 4 bases; nucleotides not matched to a gene: 2. CDR1 MNHEY and CDR2 SMNVEV come from the germline V gene (reference sequence). The CDR3 loop spans 13 amino acids. CDR3 DNA: TGTGCCAGCAGACTAGCGGAGTACAATGAGCAGTTCTTC. This sequence encodes CASRLAEYNEQFF.

V gene TRBV4-1 combines with J gene TRBJ1-5; possibly TRBD1 for D (5 bases). V lost 1 base and J lost 2, with 15 bases in between. The germline CDR1 and CDR2 sequences are MGHRA and YSYEKL. The CDR3 runs to 17 residues. The CDR3 sequence: CASSQVDLGLGNQPQHF. In nucleotides, the CDR3 is TGCGCCAGCAGCCAAGTTGACCTGGGGCTCGGCAATCAGCCCCAGCATTTT.

This chain uses TRBV30 with TRBJ1-5; D gene unclear. CDR1 and CDR2 from the germline V gene are GTSNPN and SVGIG (reference sequence). The germline V and J ends were trimmed by 0 bases and 3 bases, with 12 bases remaining between them. This CDR3 has 15 residues. This CDR3 reads CAWSVPRRFNQPQHF. The CDR3 coding sequence is TGTGCCTGGAGTGTACCGCGCAGGTTCAATCAGCCCCAGCATTTT.

Points on this clone: The CDR3 end shows no conserved phenylalanine or tryptophan, and so a read error is likely. Because the CDR3's place on the DNA is in doubt, the DNA is left out and the CDR3 is given as listed by TCRdb. V is TRBV21-1 and J is TRBJ2-7. TRBV21-1 is flagged as a pseudogene. The CDR3 sequence runs 10 residues, both termini included. The chain's CDR3 is CASSPRDHFG.

The chain joins TRBV28 to TRBJ1-4; possibly TRBD1 for D (5 bases). V lost 5 bases and J lost 5, with 15 bases in between. The CDR3 runs to 15 residues. CDR1 is MDHEN, CDR2 SYDVKM, per germline. In nucleotides, the CDR3 is TGTGCCAGCAGTCAGCCGGGACGGTGGAATGAAAAACTGTTTTTT. Its protein product is CASSQPGRWNEKLFF.

The V and J genes are TRBV18 and TRBJ2-5; possible D gene TRBD1, 5 bases. The length of the CDR3 is 15 residues. Germline CDR1 reads KGHSH; CDR2 reads LQKENI. The V end lost 1 base, the J end lost 4 bases, and 13 bases lay between the germline ends. The CDR3 nucleotides read TGTGCCAGCTCACCACAGGGCCAGGGCGGAGAGACCCAGTACTTC. This codes for CASSPQGQGGETQYF.

The chain links TRBV4-1 to TRBJ2-1; D not certain. Germline CDR1 is MGHRA and CDR2 is YSYEKL. V shed 1 base and J shed 12 bases, with 10 bases lying between them. The CDR3 length is 12 residues. The CDR3, as DNA: TGCGCCAGCAGCCAAGTTGGGGTTGGGCAGTTCTTC. It yields the protein CASSQVGVGQFF.

The chain couples TRBV30 to TRBJ2-5; TRBD1 aligns across 8 bases. V dropped 2 bases and J dropped 7; count of bases not matched to a gene: 12. The CDR3 consists of 15 residues. Looked up from germline, CDR1 is GTSNPN and CDR2 is SVGIG (reference sequence). CDR3 bases: TGTGCCTGGAGTCTCACGAGGACAGGGCTTGGGACCCAGTACTTC. Its protein is CAWSLTRTGLGTQYF. Supplemented by reference TRBV30 and TRBJ2-5, the full variable domain reads SQTIHQWPATLVQPVGSPLSLECTVEGTSNPNLYWYRQAAGRGLQLLFYSVGIGQISSEVPQNLSASRPQDRQFILSSKKLLLSDSGFYLCAWSLTRTGLGTQYFGPGTRLLVL.

The rearrangement joins TRBV19 to TRBJ1-4; 8 bases are a match to TRBD1. This CDR3 region has 14 residues. Germline assignment: CDR1 LNHDA and CDR2 SQIVND (reference sequence). V was pared by 6 bases and J by 3 bases, with 3 bases of the junction left unmatched. Written as DNA, the CDR3 is TGTGCCAGTAGAAGGACAGGGTCTAATGAAAAACTGTTTTTT. The encoded protein is CASRRTGSNEKLFF.

CDR3 amino acids: CASALGSGIPYEQYF. As DNA, the CDR3 is TGTGCCAGCGCCCTGGGGAGCGGTATACCCTACGAGCAGTACTTC. This chain connects TRBV9 to TRBJ2-7; a possible D gene is TRBD2 (5 bases). The CDR3 covers 15 residues. Germline CDR1 SGDLS, CDR2 YYNGEE. V lost 7 bases to trimming and J lost 2 bases, with 19 bases between them.

The CDR3, as DNA: TGTGCCAGCAGCTTAATCGGACTAGCGGGAGGATCCTTTAGGGCCCAGTACTTC. Its protein product is CASSLIGLAGGSFRAQYF. The V and J genes are TRBV7-9 and TRBJ2-5; 14 bases align to TRBD2. CDR1 SEHNR and CDR2 FQNEAQ come from the germline V gene (reference sequence). The trim removed 2 bases at V and 9 bases at J, leaving 14 bases unmatched. This CDR3 has 18 amino acids. Variable domain in full (rest from reference TRBV7-9 and TRBJ2-5): DTGVSQNPRHKITKRGQNVTFRCDPISEHNRLYWYRQTLGQGPEFLTYFQNEAQLEKSRLLSDRFSAERPKGSFSTLEIQRTEQGDSAMYLCASSLIGLAGGSFRAQYFGPGTRLLVL.

The V call is TRBV6-1, the J call TRBJ1-6, with TRBD1 as a possible D gene (5 bases). This CDR3 contains 20 residues. Germline-derived CDR1 and CDR2 are MNHNS and SASEGT. With 0 bases removed from V and 0 bases from J, the gap between germline ends came to 18 bases. CDR3 residues: CASSEALLGGSSSYNSPLHF. Written as DNA, the CDR3 is TGTGCCAGCAGTGAAGCGCTTCTCGGGGGGTCGAGCTCCTATAATTCACCCCTCCACTTT.

As DNA, the CDR3 is TGTGCCAGCAGTCCGGACAGGAGTTCCTACGAGCAGTACTTC. Protein: CASSPDRSSYEQYF. The chain has TRBV2 and TRBJ2-7, with TRBD1 identical over 7 bases. CDR3 size: 14 residues. V shed 5 bases, J shed 1 base, and the junction held 5 bases outside the gene matches. Germline CDR1 reads SNHLY; CDR2 reads FYNNEI.

CDR3 in amino acids: CASSLDLKNNEQFF. Written as DNA, the CDR3 is TGTGCCAGCAGCTTAGATCTCAAGAACAATGAGCAGTTCTTC. The rearrangement uses TRBV11-2 and TRBJ2-1; unclear D gene. From germline, CDR1 is SGHAT and CDR2 FQNNGV. V gave up 0 bases and J gave up 5 bases, with 8 bases separating them. This CDR3 comprises 14 residues.

This clone appeared once. The chain combines TRBV7-4 with TRBJ2-7; D is tentatively TRBD1 or TRBD2 (6 bases each). V was pared by 0 bases and J by 7 bases, with 22 bases between. The length of the CDR3 is 17 residues. Germline values: CDR1 SGHVT, CDR2 SQSDAQ. The CDR3 is CASSLAGGGLLRIEQYF. In nucleotides, the CDR3 is TGTGCCAGCAGCTTAGCCGGGGGCGGACTACTCCGAATTGAGCAGTACTTC.

J is TRBJ2-3 and V is TRBV9; perhaps TRBD2 as D (7 bases). Per the germline V gene, CDR1 is SGDLS and CDR2 is YYNGEE. CDR3 size: 15 residues. V gave up 3 bases and J gave up 4 bases, with 15 bases separating them. The CDR3, as DNA: TGTGCCAGCAGCGACGGAGGGGGGGCGGCAGATACGCAGTATTTT. It is translated as CASSDGGGAADTQYF.

The chain combines TRBV6-1 with TRBJ2-1, with D tentatively TRBD2 (5 bases). Germline V gives CDR1 MNHNS, CDR2 SASEGT. CDR3 length equals 13 residues. Trimming removed 3 bases from V and 12 bases from J, with 15 bases in between. CDR3 DNA: TGTGCCAGCAGTGAGGGAGTAGGGTTATCGCAGTTCTTC. As protein: CASSEGVGLSQFF.

This rearrangement joins TRBV15 to TRBJ2-3; 11 nucleotides align to TRBD2. Germline trimming cut 0 bases from V and 0 bases from J; bases unmatched to any gene: 8. The CDR3 is made up of 19 amino acids. CDR1 is LNHNV and CDR2 is YYDKDF in the germline V gene (reference sequence). The CDR3 sequence is CATSRDQASGRLSTDTQYF. CDR3 bases: TGTGCCACCAGCAGAGATCAGGCTAGCGGGAGGCTTAGCACAGATACGCAGTATTTT.

This chain connects TRBV10-3 to TRBJ1-2; TRBD1 is a possible D gene (6 bases). CDR1 and CDR2 (germline): ENHRY, SYGVKD. The CDR3 has 16 residues. V was pared by 4 bases and J by 6 bases, with 21 bases between. DNA of the CDR3: TGTGCCATCAGTGGAGGGGGGGCGGCGGGAGTAAATGGCTACACCTTC. It translates to CAISGGGAAGVNGYTF.

The rearrangement uses TRBV6-1 and TRBJ2-2; D is ambiguous. With 1 base removed from V and 2 bases from J, the gap between germline ends came to 8 bases. Germline CDR1 MNHNS, CDR2 SASEGT. This CDR3 spans 15 amino acids. The CDR3 nucleotides are TGTGCCAGCAGTGAAGAGTACAGAAACACCGGGGAGCTGTTTTTT. This gives the protein CASSEEYRNTGELFF.

The chain recombines TRBV29-1 with TRBJ1-2; a weak D match, TRBD1 (6 bases). Per the germline V gene, CDR1 is SQVTM and CDR2 is ANQGSEA. CDR3 length equals 14 residues. Trimming took off 5 bases at V and 6 bases at J, with 19 bases between the two ends. The CDR3 region has the DNA TGCAGCGTTAAGGGGGACAAAAGGGAGAATGGCTACACCTTC. Its translation is CSVKGDKRENGYTF.

The chain employs TRBV5-1 and TRBJ2-1; TRBD2 aligns across 12 bases. The V gene end was trimmed by 4 bases and the J gene end by 4 bases; junction bases not matched to a gene: 15. CDR3 size: 19 residues. Germline V CDR1 and CDR2: SGHRS, YFSETQ. This chain's CDR3 is CASSARTSGGLGDYNEQFF. CDR3 DNA: TGCGCCAGCAGCGCCCGAACTAGCGGGGGGCTGGGGGATTACAATGAGCAGTTCTTC.

The CDR3 DNA sequence: TGCAGCGTCGGCGATCTTGGTGGCTACACCTTC. Translating it yields CSVGDLGGYTF. The chain links TRBV29-1 to TRBJ1-2; no clear D gene. The CDR3 sequence is 11 residues long. Trimming left V 6 bases short and J 7 bases short, with 12 bases between. Germline V gene data show CDR1 as SQVTM and CDR2 as ANQGSEA.

The rearrangement uses TRBV18 and TRBJ2-5, with 8 nucleotides matching TRBD1. The V gene end was trimmed by 3 bases and the J gene end by 4 bases; junction bases not matched to a gene: 7. The CDR3 consists of 15 residues. Germline V lookup: CDR1 KGHSH, CDR2 LQKENI. CDR3 loop: CASSPLWQGAETQYF. CDR3 bases: TGTGCCAGCTCACCGCTTTGGCAGGGGGCAGAGACCCAGTACTTC.